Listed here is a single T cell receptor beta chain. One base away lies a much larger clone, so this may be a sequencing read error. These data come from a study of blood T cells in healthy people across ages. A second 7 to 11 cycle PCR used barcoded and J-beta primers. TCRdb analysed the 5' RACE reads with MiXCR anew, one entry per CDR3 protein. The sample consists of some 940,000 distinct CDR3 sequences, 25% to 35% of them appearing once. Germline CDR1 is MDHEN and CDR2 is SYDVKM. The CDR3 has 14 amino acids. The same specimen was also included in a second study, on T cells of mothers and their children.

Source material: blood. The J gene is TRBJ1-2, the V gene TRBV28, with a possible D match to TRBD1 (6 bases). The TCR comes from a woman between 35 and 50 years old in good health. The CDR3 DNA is TGTGCCAGCAGTTTGGCGCAGGGGCGCGACGGCTTCACCTTC. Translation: CASSLAQGRDGFTF.